These 2 T cell receptor beta chains share one sample of origin, sequenced in a study of identical twins. TCRdb re-derived calls from the 5' RACE reads in MiXCR, one entry per CDR3 protein. Of 600,000 to 800,000 distinct CDR3 sequences in the sample, around 21% were seen once. These sequences were also reported in another study, on T cells expressing NK-cell markers.

The material sequenced was PBMCs. Receptors originate from a young woman in good health.

The chain links TRBV6-5 to TRBJ2-1; D gene unclear. The CDR3 covers 14 residues. CDR1 and CDR2 from the germline V gene are MNHEY and SVGAGI. Trimming took off 4 bases at V and 0 bases at J, with 7 bases between the two ends. CDR3 nucleotide sequence: TGTGCCAGCAGTTTGCGGTTCTCCTACAATGAGCAGTTCTTC. Its protein is CASSLRFSYNEQFF.

This clonotype was recorded many times. This rearrangement joins TRBV6-1 to TRBJ2-7; no firm D call. The germline V and J ends were trimmed by 2 bases and 2 bases, with 13 bases remaining between them. Germline V gene lookup returns CDR1 MNHNS and CDR2 SASEGT. CDR3 length: 15 residues. CDR3 in DNA: TGTGCCAGCAGTGAATTTGGCAGATACCCCTACGAGCAGTACTTC. Its translation is CASSEFGRYPYEQYF.